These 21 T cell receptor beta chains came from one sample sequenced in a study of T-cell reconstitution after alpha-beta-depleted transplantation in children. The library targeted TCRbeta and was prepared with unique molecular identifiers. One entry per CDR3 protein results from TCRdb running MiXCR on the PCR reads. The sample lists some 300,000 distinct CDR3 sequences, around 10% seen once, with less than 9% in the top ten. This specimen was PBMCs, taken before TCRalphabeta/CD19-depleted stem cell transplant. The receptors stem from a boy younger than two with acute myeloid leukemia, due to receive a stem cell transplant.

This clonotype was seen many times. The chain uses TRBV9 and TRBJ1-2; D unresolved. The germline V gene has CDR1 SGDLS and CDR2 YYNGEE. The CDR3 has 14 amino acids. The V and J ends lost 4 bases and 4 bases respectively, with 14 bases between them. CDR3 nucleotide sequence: TGTGCCAGCAGCTCACAAGAAGGGATCTATGGCTACACCTTC. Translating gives CASSSQEGIYGYTF.

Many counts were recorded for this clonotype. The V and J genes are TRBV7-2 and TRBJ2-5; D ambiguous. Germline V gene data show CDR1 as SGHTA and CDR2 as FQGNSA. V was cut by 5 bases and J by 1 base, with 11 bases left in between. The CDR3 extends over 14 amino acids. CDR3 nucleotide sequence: TGTGCCAGCAGCCCAGACGTCCCCCAAGAGACCCAGTACTTC. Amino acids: CASSPDVPQETQYF.

The CDR3 DNA reads as TGTGCCAGCAGTTACAGGACAGGAGACACTGAAGCTTTCTTT. Its protein product is CASSYRTGDTEAFF. The chain links TRBV6-5 to TRBJ1-1; 7 positions match TRBD1. Germline V gives CDR1 MNHEY, CDR2 SVGAGI. V was clipped by 2 bases and J by 3 bases; unmatched bases: 3. The CDR3 consists of 14 residues.

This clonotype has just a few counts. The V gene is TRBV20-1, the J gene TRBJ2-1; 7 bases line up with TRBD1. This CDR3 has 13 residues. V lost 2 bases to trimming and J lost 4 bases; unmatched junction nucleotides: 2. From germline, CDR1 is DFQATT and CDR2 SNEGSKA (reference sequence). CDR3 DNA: TGCAGTGCTAGATGGGACAGATACAATGAGCAGTTCTTC. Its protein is CSARWDRYNEQFF.

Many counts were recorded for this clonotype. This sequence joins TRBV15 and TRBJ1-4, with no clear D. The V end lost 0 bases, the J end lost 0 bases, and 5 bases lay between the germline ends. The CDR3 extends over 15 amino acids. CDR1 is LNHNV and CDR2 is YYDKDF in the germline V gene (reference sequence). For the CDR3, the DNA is TGTGCCACCAGCAGAGAACCCGCAACTAATGAAAAACTGTTTTTT. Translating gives CATSREPATNEKLFF.

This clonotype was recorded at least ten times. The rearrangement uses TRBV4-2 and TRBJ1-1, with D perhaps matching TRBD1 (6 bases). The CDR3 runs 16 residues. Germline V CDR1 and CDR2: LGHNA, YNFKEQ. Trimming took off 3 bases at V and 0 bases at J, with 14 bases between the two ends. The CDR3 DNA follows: TGTGCCAGCAGCCACCTCGGGCGGGGGCTGAACACTGAAGCTTTCTTT. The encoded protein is CASSHLGRGLNTEAFF.

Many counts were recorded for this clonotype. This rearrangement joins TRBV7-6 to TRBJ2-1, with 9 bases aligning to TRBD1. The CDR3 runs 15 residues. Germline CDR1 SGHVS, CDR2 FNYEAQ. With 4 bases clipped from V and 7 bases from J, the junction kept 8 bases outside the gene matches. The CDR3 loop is CASSSGTGRFNEQFF. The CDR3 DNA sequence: TGTGCCAGCAGCTCCGGGACAGGGCGCTTTAATGAGCAGTTCTTC.

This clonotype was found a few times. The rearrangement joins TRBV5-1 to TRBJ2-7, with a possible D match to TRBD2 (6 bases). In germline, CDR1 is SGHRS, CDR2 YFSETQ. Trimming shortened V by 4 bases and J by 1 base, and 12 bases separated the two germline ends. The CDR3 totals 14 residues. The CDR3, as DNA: TGCGCCAGCAGCGGAGGGACCTTGTCCTACGAGCAGTACTTC. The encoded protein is CASSGGTLSYEQYF.

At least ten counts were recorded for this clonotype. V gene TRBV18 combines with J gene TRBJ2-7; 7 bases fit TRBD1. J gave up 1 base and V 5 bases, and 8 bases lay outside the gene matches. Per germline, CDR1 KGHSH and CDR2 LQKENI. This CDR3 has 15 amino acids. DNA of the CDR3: TGTGCCAGCTCAGCCCTGGACAGGCCGTCCTACGAGCAGTACTTC. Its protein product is CASSALDRPSYEQYF.

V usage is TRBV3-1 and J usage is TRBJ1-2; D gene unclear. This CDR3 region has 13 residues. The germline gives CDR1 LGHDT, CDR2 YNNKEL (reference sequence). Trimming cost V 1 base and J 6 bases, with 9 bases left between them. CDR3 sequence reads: CASSQGSRNGYTF. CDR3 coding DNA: TGTGCCAGCAGCCAAGGTTCTAGGAATGGCTACACCTTC.

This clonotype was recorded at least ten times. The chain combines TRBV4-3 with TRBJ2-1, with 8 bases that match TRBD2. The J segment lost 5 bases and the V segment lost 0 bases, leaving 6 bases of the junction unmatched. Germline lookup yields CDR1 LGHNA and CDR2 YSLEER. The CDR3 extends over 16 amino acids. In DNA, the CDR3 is TGCGCCAGCAGCCAAGAATGGCTAGCGGGCAACAATGAGCAGTTCTTC. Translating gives CASSQEWLAGNNEQFF.

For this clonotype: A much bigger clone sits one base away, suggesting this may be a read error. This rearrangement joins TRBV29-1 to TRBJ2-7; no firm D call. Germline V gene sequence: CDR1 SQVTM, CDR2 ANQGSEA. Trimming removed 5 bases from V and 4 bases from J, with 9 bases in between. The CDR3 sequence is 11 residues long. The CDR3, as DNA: TGCAGCGTTATCAAGGAATACGAGCAGTACTTC. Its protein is CSVIKEYEQYF.

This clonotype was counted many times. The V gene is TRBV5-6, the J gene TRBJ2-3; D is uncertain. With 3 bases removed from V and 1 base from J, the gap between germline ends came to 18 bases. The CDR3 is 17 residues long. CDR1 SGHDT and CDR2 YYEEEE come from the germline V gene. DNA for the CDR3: TGTGCCAGCAGCTCGTCAGGAAGAAGTTCCGGCACAGATACGCAGTATTTT. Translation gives CASSSSGRSSGTDTQYF.

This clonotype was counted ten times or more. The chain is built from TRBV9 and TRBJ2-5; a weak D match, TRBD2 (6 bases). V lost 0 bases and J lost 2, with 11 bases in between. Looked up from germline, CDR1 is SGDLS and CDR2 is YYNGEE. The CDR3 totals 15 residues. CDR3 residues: CASSVGGLLQETQYF. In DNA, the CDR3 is TGTGCCAGCAGCGTAGGCGGACTACTTCAAGAGACCCAGTACTTC.

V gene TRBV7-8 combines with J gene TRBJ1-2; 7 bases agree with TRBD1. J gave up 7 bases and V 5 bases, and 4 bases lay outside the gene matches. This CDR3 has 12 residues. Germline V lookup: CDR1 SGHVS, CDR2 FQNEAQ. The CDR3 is CASSEDRVGYTF. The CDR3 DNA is TGTGCCAGCAGCGAAGACAGGGTTGGCTACACCTTC.

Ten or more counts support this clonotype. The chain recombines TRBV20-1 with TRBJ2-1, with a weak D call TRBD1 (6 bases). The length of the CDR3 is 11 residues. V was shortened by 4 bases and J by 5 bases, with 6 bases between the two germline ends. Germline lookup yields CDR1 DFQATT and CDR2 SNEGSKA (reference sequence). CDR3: CSATGDNEQFF. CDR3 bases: TGCAGTGCTACAGGGGACAATGAGCAGTTCTTC.

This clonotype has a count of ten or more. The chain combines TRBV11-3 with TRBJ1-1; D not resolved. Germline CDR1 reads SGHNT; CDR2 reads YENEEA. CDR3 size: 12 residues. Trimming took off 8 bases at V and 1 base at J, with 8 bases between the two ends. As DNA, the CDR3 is TGTGCCAGCTCGAAGAGGAACACTGAAGCTTTCTTT. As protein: CASSKRNTEAFF.

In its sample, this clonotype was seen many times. CDR3 bases: TGTGCCAGCAGTCGGGTCTCGCACACCATATATTTT. Protein sequence: CASSRVSHTIYF. V is TRBV12-3 or TRBV12-4 and J is TRBJ1-3; D is uncertain. Trimming shortened V by 5 bases and J by 8 bases, and 10 bases separated the two germline ends. The CDR3 has 12 amino acids.

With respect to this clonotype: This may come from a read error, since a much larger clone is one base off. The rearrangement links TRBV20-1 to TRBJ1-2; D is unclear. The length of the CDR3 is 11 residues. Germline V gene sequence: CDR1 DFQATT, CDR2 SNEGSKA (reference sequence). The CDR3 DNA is TGCAATGCTAATGACAACTATGGCTACACCTTC. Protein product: CNANDNYGYTF.

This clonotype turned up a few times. The CDR3 DNA reads as TGCAGCGTTGAGTCACAGGGGAACTATGGCTACACCTTC. Amino acids: CSVESQGNYGYTF. The chain uses TRBV29-1 and TRBJ1-2, with 7 bases that match TRBD1. Germline V lookup: CDR1 SQVTM, CDR2 ANQGSEA. The trim removed 3 bases at V and 2 bases at J, leaving 3 bases unmatched. The CDR3 loop spans 13 amino acids.

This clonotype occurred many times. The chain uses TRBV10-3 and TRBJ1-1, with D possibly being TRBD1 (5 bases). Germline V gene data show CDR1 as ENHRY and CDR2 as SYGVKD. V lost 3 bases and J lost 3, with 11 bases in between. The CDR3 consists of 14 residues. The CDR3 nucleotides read TGTGCCATCAGTGAAAAGGGGCCTTACACTGAAGCTTTCTTT. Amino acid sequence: CAISEKGPYTEAFF.